The following is a T cell receptor beta chain sequence with its context. The target antigen is unknown. The CDR3 extends over 16 amino acids. Germline-derived CDR1 and CDR2 are SGHVS and FNYEAQ. V lost 5 bases, J lost 0 bases, and 16 bases lay in between. The sample is drawn from a study of radiotherapy plus CTLA-4 blockade in lung cancer. Broader study findings: Interferon-beta and early blood T cell clone dynamics reportedly predicted response best.

The repertoire was sequenced with immunoSEQ multiplex PCR; TCRdb's copy has only in-frame clones and lacks some. This sample carries around 99,000 clones, around nine tenths of them seen once, and the ten largest clones take 4.5% to 5%. The rearrangement joins TRBV7-6 to TRBJ1-2; TRBD1 is a possible D gene (5 bases). This receptor was taken from a human donor with non-small cell lung cancer that progressed on radiotherapy plus ipilimumab. The material was peripheral blood, obtained from a patient treated with radiotherapy plus ipilimumab. The CDR3 region has the DNA TGTGCCAGCAGCCCCCGGCTCCAGGGAACTAACTATGGCTACACCTTC. This sequence encodes CASSPRLQGTNYGYTF.